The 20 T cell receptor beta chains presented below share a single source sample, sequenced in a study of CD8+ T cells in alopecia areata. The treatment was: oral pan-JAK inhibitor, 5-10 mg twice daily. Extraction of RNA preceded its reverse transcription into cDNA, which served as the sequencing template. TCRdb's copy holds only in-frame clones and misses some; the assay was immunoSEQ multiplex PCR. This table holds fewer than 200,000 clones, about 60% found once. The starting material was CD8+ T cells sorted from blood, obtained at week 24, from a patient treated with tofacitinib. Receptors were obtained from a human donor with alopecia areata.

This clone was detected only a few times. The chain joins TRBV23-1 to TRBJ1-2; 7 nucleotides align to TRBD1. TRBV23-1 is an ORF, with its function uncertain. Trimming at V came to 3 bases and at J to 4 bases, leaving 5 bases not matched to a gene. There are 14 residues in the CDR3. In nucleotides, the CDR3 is TGCGCCAGCAGTCAGACAGGGTCTCGCTATGGCTACACCTTC. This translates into CASSQTGSRYGYTF.

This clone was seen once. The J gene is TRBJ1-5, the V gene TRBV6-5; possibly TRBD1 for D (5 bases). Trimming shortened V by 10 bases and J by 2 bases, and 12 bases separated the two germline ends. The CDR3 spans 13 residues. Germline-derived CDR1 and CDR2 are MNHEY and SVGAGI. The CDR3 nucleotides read TGTGCCACCCAGAGGGGTCGCAATCAGCCCCAGCATTTT. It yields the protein CATQRGRNQPQHF.

Here the CDR3 DNA reads TGTGCCAGCAGCGGACAAGCGGTCCCAGATACGCAGTATTTT. Amino acid sequence: CASSGQAVPDTQYF. The rearrangement joins TRBV27 to TRBJ2-3, with D perhaps being TRBD1 or TRBD2 (5 bases each). The CDR3 length is 14 residues. The germline V and J ends were trimmed by 6 bases and 4 bases, with 14 bases remaining between them. Germline V CDR1 and CDR2: MNHEY, SMNVEV (reference sequence).

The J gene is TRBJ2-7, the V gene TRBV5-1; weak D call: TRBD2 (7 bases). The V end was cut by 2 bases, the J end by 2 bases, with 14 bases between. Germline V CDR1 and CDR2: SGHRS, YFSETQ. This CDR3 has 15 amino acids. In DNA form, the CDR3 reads TGCGCCAGCAGCTTCGGATCGGGGGGCACCTACGAGCAGTACTTC. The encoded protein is CASSFGSGGTYEQYF.

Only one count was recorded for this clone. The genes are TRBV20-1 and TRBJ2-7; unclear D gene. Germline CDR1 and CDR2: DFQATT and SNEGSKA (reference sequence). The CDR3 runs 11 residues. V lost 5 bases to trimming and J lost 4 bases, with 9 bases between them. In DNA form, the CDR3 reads TGCAGTGCTCCCGCCGGGTACGAGCAGTACTTC. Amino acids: CSAPAGYEQYF.

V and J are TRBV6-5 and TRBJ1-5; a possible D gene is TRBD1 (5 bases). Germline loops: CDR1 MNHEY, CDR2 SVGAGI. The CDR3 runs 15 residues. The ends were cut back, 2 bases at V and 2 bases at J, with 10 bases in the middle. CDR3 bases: TGTGCCAGCAGTTACCAGGGTGGCGGCAATCAGCCCCAGCATTTT. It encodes CASSYQGGGNQPQHF.

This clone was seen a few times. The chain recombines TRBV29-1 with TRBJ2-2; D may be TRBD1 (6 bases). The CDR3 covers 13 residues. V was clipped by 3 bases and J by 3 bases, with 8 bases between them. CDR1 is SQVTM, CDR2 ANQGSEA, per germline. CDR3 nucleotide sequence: TGCAGCGTTGACAGGGGAGACACCGGGGAGCTGTTTTTT. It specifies CSVDRGDTGELFF.

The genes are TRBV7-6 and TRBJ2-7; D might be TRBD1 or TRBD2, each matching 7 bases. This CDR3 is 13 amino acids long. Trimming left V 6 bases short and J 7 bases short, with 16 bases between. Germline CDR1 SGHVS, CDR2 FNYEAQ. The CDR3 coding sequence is TGTGCCAGCAGAAGAAGACAGGGAGGGGAGCAGTACTTC. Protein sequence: CASRRRQGGEQYF.

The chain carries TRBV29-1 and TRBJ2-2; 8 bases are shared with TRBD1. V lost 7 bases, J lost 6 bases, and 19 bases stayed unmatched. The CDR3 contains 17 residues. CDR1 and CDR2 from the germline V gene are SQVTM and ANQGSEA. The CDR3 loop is CSATGGGQGFGAGELFF. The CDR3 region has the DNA TGCAGCGCCACCGGGGGAGGACAGGGCTTTGGTGCCGGGGAGCTGTTTTTT.

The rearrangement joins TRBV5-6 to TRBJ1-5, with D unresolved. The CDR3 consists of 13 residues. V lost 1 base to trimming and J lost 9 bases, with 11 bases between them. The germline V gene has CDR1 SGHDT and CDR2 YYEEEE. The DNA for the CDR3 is TGTGCCAGCAGCTTGAGTTTCGGCGCGCCCCAGCATTTT. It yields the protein CASSLSFGAPQHF. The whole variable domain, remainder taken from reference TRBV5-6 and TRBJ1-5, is DAGVTQSPTHLIKTRGQQVTLRCSPKSGHDTVSWYQQALGQGPQFIFQYYEEEERQRGNFPDRFSGHQFPNYSSELNVNALLLGDSALYLCASSLSFGAPQHFGDGTRLSIL.

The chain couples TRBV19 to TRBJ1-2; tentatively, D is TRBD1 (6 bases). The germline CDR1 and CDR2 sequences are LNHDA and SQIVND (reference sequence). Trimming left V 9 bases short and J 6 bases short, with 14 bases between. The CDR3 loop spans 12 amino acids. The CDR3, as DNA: TGTGCCAGCCTAGGGGGAGCTCATGGCTACACCTTC. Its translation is CASLGGAHGYTF.

The CDR3: CASSDRVEGYTF. For the CDR3, the DNA is TGTGCCAGCAGCGACAGGGTGGAAGGCTACACCTTC. The chain has TRBV9 and TRBJ1-2; the D gene is possibly TRBD1 (6 bases). Per the germline V gene, CDR1 is SGDLS and CDR2 is YYNGEE. V lost 3 bases, J lost 8 bases, and 11 bases lay in between. The CDR3 runs 12 residues. Full variable domain (rest looked up from reference TRBV9 and TRBJ1-2): DSGVTQTPKHLITATGQRVTLRCSPRSGDLSVYWYQQSLDQGLQFLIQYYNGEERAKGNILERFSAQQFPDLHSELNLSSLELGDSALYFCASSDRVEGYTFGSGTRLTVV.

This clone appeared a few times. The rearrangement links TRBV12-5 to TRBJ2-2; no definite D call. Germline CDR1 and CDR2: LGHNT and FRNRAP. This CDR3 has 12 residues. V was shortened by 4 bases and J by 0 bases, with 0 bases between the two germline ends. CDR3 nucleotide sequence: TGTGCTAGTGGTTCGAACACCGGGGAGCTGTTTTTT. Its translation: CASGSNTGELFF.

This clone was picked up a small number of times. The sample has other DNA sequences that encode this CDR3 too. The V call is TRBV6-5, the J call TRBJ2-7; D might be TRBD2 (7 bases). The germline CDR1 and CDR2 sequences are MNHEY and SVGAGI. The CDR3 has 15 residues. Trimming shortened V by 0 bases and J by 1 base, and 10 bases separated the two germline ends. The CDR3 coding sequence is TGTGCCAGCAGTTACTCGGGGGGGCTGTCCTACGAGCAGTACTTC. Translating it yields CASSYSGGLSYEQYF.

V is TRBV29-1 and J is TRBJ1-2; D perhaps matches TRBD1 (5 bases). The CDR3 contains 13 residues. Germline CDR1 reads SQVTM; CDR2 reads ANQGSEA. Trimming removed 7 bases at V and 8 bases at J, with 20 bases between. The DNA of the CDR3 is TGCAGCGCCGAGCCTGGGGCTGCCGGCGGCTACACCTTC. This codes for CSAEPGAAGGYTF.

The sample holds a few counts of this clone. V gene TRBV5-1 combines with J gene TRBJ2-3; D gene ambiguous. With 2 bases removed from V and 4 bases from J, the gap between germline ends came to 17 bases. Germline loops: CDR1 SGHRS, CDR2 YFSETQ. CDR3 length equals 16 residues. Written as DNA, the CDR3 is TGCGCCAGCAGCTTCACAGCCCCAGCCCCACCAGATACGCAGTATTTT. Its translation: CASSFTAPAPPDTQYF. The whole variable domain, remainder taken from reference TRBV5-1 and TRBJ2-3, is KAGVTQTPRYLIKTRGQQVTLSCSPISGHRSVSWYQQTPGQGLQFLFEYFSETQRNKGNFPGRFSGRQFSNSRSEMNVSTLELGDSALYLCASSFTAPAPPDTQYFGPGTRLTVL.

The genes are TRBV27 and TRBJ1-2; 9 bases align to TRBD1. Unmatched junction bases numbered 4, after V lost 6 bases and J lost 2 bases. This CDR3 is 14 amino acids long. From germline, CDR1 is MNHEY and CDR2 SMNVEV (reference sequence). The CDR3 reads CASRTGGTNYGYTF. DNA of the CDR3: TGTGCCAGCAGAACAGGGGGCACCAACTATGGCTACACCTTC.

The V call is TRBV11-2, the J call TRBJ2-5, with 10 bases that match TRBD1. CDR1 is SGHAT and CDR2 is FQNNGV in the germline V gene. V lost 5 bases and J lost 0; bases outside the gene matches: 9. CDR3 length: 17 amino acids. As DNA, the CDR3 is TGTGCCAGCAGCCGCCGGGACAGGGGCTGGTACCAAGAGACCCAGTACTTC. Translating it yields CASSRRDRGWYQETQYF.

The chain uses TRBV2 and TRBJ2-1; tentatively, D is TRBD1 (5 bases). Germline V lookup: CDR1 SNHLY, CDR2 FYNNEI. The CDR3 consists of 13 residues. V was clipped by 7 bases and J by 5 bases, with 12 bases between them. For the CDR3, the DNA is TGTGCCAGCAACAGGATGGCGAACAATGAGCAGTTCTTC. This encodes CASNRMANNEQFF.

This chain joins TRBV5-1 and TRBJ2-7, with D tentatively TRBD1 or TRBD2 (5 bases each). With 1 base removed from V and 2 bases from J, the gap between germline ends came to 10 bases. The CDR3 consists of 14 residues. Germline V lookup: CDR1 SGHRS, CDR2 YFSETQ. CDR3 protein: CASSLTGPAYEQYF. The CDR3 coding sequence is TGCGCCAGCAGCTTGACGGGGCCAGCCTACGAGCAGTACTTC.